This is a list of T cell receptor beta chains from one sample in a study of T cell responses to AZD1222 COVID-19 vaccine. Here immunoSEQ multiplex PCR was the method, and the copy in TCRdb shows in-frame clones only, minus some. The sample contains some 140,000 clones, roughly 90% of which appear only once. The sequenced sample was peripheral blood, obtained on day 0 of AZD1222 vaccination. The receptor source for this set is an adult in good health. Both conserved end residues are part of each CDR3. D genes are given only for firm matches.

v_call d_call cdr3_aa
TRBV6-2/TRBV6-3 - CASSYEGRTEAFF
TRBV19 TRBD1 CASSKGQFEHGYTF
TRBV25-1 TRBD2 CASSGGLAGGYNEQFF
TRBV4-1 - CASSQGEEGTTEAFF
TRBV7-3 TRBD2 CASSLIAGLPDTQYF
TRBV7-3 TRBD2 CASSPSGRVNEQYF
TRBV28 - CASSLGLTGHGYTF
TRBV5-1 - CASSLVGVTEAFF
TRBV7-2 - CASNVEGTNTGELFF
TRBV19 - CASSPGADREKLFF
TRBV7-9 - CASSLDTGFLGAPNQPQHF
TRBV6-5 - CASRPGPTGGYTF
TRBV5-1 TRBD1 CASSTGTEHEKLFF
TRBV10-1 TRBD1 CASSVSGGGTEAFF
TRBV7-3 - CASSPLPGFMMNTEAFF
TRBV7-9 TRBD2 CASRSTGTRISDTQYF
TRBV11-3 TRBD2 CASSSLAGGNNEQFF
TRBV10-3 - CAISEPGTSPVF
TRBV5-4 - CASSLAGVGGYTF
TRBV5-5 - CASSLMPRRNNSPLHF
TRBV7-6 - CASSLGGEKLFF
TRBV15 TRBD1 CATGQGNTDTQYF
TRBV7-6 TRBD2 CASSFAGGPGNEQFF
TRBV28 - CASSLRENTEAFF
TRBV12-2 - CASRSPPRLGTVEPTSNQPQHF
TRBV27 - CASSLDQRVDTQYF
TRBV28 TRBD1 CASRHPGQGYGYTF
TRBV28 - CASSPSRAKVRGETQYF
TRBV7-9 - CASSPGGANQPQHF
TRBV28 TRBD2 CASRPEGAGGLTGELFF
TRBV10-2 TRBD1 CASSGTGGRGAFF
TRBV21-1 - CAGSPFFHDETEETQYF
TRBV19 - CASSLRSWGTGANVLTF
TRBV23-1 TRBD2 CASRGTSGKKDTQYF
TRBV4-1 - CASSQTGRTEAFF
TRBV5-5 - CASSGDPGATNEKLFF
TRBV6-5 TRBD1 CASRGDRVRAEAFF
TRBV3-1/TRBV3-2 TRBD1 CASSQLTGPWNTEAFF
TRBV29-1 - CSVAREGNTIYF
TRBV19 - CASSHLVGSTEAFF
TRBV9 - CASSVDFGPYEQYF
TRBV27 - CASSLQGAEKLFF
TRBV10-3 - CAISEWSGSGGNQPQHF
TRBV25-1 TRBD2 CASTLSGASTDTQYF
TRBV7-2 - CASIPGGAGPKHF
TRBV9 - CASSARGDTDTQYF
TRBV5-1 TRBD1 CASSLDRVNYGYTF
TRBV6-5 TRBD1 CASSYWRTGRDYGYTF
TRBV4-3 - CASSQERGTNSPLHF
TRBV5-1 TRBD1 CASSRDRSSYEQYF
TRBV5-1 TRBD2 CASSLQGLAMETQYF
TRBV27 TRBD1 CASSRNVPGQGGVRTNEKLFF
TRBV19 - CASSIDSLQPQHF
TRBV6-5 - CASSRSAGANVLTF
TRBV5-1 - CASSSDGSGNTIYF
TRBV7-9 TRBD1 CASRQPGQGNEKLFF
TRBV10-3 - CAISDRDSPLHF
TRBV3-1/TRBV3-2 - CASSRDGNTEAFF
TRBV3-1/TRBV3-2 TRBD1 CASSPGQGGYTF
TRBV6-6 - CASRQGLGNQPQHF